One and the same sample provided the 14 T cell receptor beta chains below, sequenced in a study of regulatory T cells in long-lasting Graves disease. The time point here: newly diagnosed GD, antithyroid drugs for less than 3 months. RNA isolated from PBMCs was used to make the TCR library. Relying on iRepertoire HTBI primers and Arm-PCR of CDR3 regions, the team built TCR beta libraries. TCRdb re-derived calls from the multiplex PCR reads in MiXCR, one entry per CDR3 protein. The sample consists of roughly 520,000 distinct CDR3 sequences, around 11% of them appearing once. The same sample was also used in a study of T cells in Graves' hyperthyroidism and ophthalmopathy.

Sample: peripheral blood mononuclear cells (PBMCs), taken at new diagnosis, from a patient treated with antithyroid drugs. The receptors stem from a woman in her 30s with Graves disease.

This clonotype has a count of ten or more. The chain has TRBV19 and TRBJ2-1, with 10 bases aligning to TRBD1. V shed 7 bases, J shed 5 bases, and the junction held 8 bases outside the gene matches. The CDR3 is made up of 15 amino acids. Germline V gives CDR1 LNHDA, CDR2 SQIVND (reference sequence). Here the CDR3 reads CASISGTGEHNEQFF. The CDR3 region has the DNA TGTGCCAGTATAAGTGGGACAGGGGAACACAATGAGCAGTTCTTC. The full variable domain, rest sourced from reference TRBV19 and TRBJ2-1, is DGGITQSPKYLFRKEGQNVTLSCEQNLNHDAMYWYRQDPGQGLRLIYYSQIVNDFQKGDIAEGYSVSREKKESFPLTVTSAQKNPTAFYLCASISGTGEHNEQFFGPGTRLTVL.

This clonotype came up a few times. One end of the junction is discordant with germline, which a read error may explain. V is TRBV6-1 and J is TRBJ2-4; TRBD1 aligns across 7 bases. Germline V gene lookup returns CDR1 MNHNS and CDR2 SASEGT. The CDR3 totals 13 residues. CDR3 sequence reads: CASRGTAENIQYF. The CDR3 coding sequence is TGTGCCAGCAGGGGGACAGCCGAAAACATTCAGTACTTC.

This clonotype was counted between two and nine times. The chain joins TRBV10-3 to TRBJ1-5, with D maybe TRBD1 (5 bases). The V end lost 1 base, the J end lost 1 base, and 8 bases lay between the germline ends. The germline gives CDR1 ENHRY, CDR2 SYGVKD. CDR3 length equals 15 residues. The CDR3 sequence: CAISEWGVSNQPQHF. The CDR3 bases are TGTGCCATCAGTGAGTGGGGGGTCAGCAATCAGCCCCAGCATTTT.

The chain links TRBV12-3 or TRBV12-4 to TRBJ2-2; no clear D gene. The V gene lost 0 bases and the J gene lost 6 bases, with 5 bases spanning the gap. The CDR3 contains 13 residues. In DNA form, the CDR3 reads TGTGCCAGCAGTTTAGCTCTGGCCGGGGAGCTGTTTTTT. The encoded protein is CASSLALAGELFF.

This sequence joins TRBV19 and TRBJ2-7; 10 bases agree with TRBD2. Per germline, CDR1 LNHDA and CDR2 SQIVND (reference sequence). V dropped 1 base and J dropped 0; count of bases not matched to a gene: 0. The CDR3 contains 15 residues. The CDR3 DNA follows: TGTGCCAGTAGTATAGGACTAGCGGGCTCCTACGAGCAGTACTTC. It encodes CASSIGLAGSYEQYF.

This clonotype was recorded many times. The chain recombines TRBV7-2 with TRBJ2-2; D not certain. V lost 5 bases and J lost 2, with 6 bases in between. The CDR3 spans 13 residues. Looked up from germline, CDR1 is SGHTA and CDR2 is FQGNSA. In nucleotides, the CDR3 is TGTGCCAGCAGCACCCTAAACACCGGGGAGCTGTTTTTT. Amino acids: CASSTLNTGELFF.

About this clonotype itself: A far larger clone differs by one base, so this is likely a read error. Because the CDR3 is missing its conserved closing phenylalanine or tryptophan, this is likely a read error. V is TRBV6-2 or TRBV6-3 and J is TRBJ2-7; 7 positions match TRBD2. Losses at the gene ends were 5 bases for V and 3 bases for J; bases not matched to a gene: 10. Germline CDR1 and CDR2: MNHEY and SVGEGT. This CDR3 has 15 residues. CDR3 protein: CASSEVSGASYEQYL. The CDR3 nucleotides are TGTGCCAGCAGTGAAGTAAGCGGGGCTAGCTACGAGCAGTACCTC.

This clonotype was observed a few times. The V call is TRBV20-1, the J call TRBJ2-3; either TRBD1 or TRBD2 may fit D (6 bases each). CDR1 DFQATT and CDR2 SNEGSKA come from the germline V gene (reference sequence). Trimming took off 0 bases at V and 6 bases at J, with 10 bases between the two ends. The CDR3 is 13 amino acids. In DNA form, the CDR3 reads TGCAGTGCTAGAGAGGGGGGCGCGGATACGCAGTATTTT. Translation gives CSAREGGADTQYF.

CDR3 in DNA: TGTGCCAGCAGCCCCTGGGACTACAGGAATGAGCAGTTCTTC. Translation: CASSPWDYRNEQFF. The gene calls are TRBV9 and TRBJ2-1; TRBD2 matches at 7 bases. The V gene's germline CDR1 is SGDLS and CDR2 YYNGEE. With 4 bases clipped from V and 7 bases from J, the junction kept 8 bases outside the gene matches. There are 14 residues in the CDR3. Using reference TRBV9 and TRBJ2-1 for the parts outside the CDR3, the full variable domain is DSGVTQTPKHLITATGQRVTLRCSPRSGDLSVYWYQQSLDQGLQFLIQYYNGEERAKGNILERFSAQQFPDLHSELNLSSLELGDSALYFCASSPWDYRNEQFFGPGTRLTVL.

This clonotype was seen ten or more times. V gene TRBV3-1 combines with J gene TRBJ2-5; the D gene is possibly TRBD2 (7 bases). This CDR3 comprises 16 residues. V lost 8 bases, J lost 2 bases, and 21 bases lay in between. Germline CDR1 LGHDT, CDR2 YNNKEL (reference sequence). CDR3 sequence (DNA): TGTGCCAGCTCACTCCGGGGGGCTGGTTCTCAAGAGACCCAGTACTTC. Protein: CASSLRGAGSQETQYF.

The CDR3 nucleotides are TGTGCCAGCAGCCAAGATTTCGACCAGACAGGGGGCCCGACTGGAAACACCATATATTTT. This translates into CASSQDFDQTGGPTGNTIYF. This sequence joins TRBV14 and TRBJ1-3; 10 bases fit TRBD1. This CDR3 contains 20 residues. The germline V gene has CDR1 SGHDN and CDR2 FVKESK. The V and J ends lost 0 bases and 2 bases, in that order; junction bases with no gene match: 13.

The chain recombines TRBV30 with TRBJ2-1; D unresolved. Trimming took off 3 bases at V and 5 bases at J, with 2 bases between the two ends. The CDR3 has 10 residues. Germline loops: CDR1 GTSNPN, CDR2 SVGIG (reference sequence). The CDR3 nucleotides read TGTGCCTGGAGAAACAATGAGCAGTTCTTC. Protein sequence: CAWRNNEQFF.

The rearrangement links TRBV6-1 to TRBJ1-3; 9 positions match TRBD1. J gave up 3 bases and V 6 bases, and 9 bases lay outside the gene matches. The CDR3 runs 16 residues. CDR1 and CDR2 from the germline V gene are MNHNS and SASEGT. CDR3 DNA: TGTGCCAGCAGGTCTAACAGGGGGCTGGTTGGAAACACCATATATTTT. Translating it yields CASRSNRGLVGNTIYF.

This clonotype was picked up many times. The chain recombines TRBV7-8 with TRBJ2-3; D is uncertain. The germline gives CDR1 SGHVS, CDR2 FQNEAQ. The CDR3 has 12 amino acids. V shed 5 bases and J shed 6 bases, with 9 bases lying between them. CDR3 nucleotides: TGTGCCAGCAGCCCACGGTGGGATACGCAGTATTTT. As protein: CASSPRWDTQYF.